This entry concerns a single T cell receptor (beta chain). The repertoire was sequenced with immunoSEQ multiplex PCR; TCRdb's copy has only in-frame clones and lacks some. The table records around 40,000 clones, roughly 72% of them present only once. This entry comes from a study of cytotoxic CD8 clonotypes in ibrutinib-treated CLL. The source was PBMCs, collected at disease progression, from a patient treated with ibrutinib. The TCR originated in a human donor with chronic lymphocytic leukemia.

In nucleotides, the CDR3 is TGTGCCAGCAGCTGGGGCCGCGGCACTGAAGCTTTCTTT. Residues: CASSWGRGTEAFF. The rearrangement uses TRBV5-6 and TRBJ1-1; a possible D gene is TRBD1 (5 bases). The germline V gene encodes CDR1 SGHDT and CDR2 YYEEEE. The ends were cut back, 3 bases at V and 4 bases at J, with 10 bases in the middle. CDR3 length equals 13 residues.